This T cell receptor beta chain originates from a study of shared clonotypes between healthy human individuals. Study information: Every donor yielded three CD4 naive, three CD4 memory, two CD8 naive and one CD8 memory plate.

Method: immunoSEQ multiplex PCR; TCRdb's copy keeps in-frame clones and lacks some. The sample carries 450,000 to 700,000 clones, around 95% recorded once. Positively selected for CCR7, the CD45RO-negative cells used as naive CD8 cells excluded terminally differentiated effector memory CD45RA+ cells. The material sequenced was naive CD8+ T cells sorted from blood. This clonotype originated in a woman aged 30 to 39 in good health.

CDR3 bases: TGTGCCAGCAGCTTAGCGGGAGGGCCGGAGGAGCAGTACTTC. This codes for CASSLAGGPEEQYF. The rearrangement joins TRBV5-6 to TRBJ2-7; 10 nucleotides align to TRBD2. The CDR3 totals 14 residues. J gave up 7 bases and V 2 bases, and 6 bases lay outside the gene matches. CDR1 and CDR2 (germline): SGHDT, YYEEEE.